These 9 T cell receptor beta chains came from one sample sequenced in a study of T cell responses to AZD1222 COVID-19 vaccine. Clones were read by immunoSEQ multiplex PCR, and TCRdb kept only the in-frame ones, dropping some. The table includes 95,000 to 150,000 clones, roughly 84% detected once. Here the sequenced sample was peripheral blood, taken on day 0 of AZD1222 vaccination. These receptors all stem from an adult in good health.

J is TRBJ2-1 and V is TRBV18, with D tentatively TRBD2 (5 bases). Trimming took off 6 bases at V and 6 bases at J, with 18 bases between the two ends. Looked up from germline, CDR1 is KGHSH and CDR2 is LQKENI. The CDR3 is made up of 15 amino acids. CDR3 in DNA: TGTGCCAGCTCGCCGGCAGTTCCCGCGGGCAATGAGCAGTTCTTC. Amino acids: CASSPAVPAGNEQFF.

This clone came up once. The chain couples TRBV12-3 or TRBV12-4 to TRBJ2-7; D is unresolved. V was trimmed by 1 base and J by 0 bases, leaving 1 base between them. CDR3 length: 12 amino acids. In nucleotides, the CDR3 is TGTGCCAGCAGTTTAGACTCCTACGAGCAGTACTTC. Its translation: CASSLDSYEQYF.

The genes are TRBV2 and TRBJ2-7; tentative D call: TRBD1 (6 bases). CDR3 length: 16 amino acids. Looked up from germline, CDR1 is SNHLY and CDR2 is FYNNEI. Trimming pared 0 bases from V and 2 bases from J, leaving 14 bases between. The CDR3: CASSEARRQDAYEQYF. The CDR3 region has the DNA TGTGCCAGCAGTGAAGCGCGGAGACAGGATGCCTACGAGCAGTACTTC.

The CDR3 here is CASSYQQVAPDTQYF. DNA for the CDR3: TGTGCCAGCAGCTATCAACAGGTGGCCCCAGATACGCAGTATTTT. The chain is built from TRBV9 and TRBJ2-3, with a weak D call TRBD1 (5 bases). CDR3 size: 15 residues. Germline CDR1 and CDR2: SGDLS and YYNGEE. V lost 4 bases to trimming and J lost 4 bases, with 16 bases between them.

The gene calls are TRBV4-1 and TRBJ1-4, with a weak D call TRBD1 (5 bases). The germline V and J ends were trimmed by 0 bases and 1 base, with 18 bases remaining between them. Germline loops: CDR1 MGHRA, CDR2 YSYEKL. This CDR3 is 19 amino acids long. The CDR3: CASSQDVRDPGETNEKLFF. Written as DNA, the CDR3 is TGCGCCAGCAGCCAAGATGTGCGGGACCCGGGGGAAACTAATGAAAAACTGTTTTTT.

This clone has only one observation. This sequence joins TRBV13 and TRBJ2-2, with 9 bases that match TRBD2. This CDR3 has 16 amino acids. V trimming: 5 bases; J trimming: 7 bases; junction bases outside the gene matches: 11. Germline loops: CDR1 PRHDT, CDR2 FYEKMQ (reference sequence). CDR3 sequence: CASSQQGGGAVGELFF. The CDR3 coding sequence is TGTGCCAGCAGCCAACAAGGCGGGGGGGCTGTCGGGGAGCTGTTTTTT. Drawing the rest from reference TRBV13 and TRBJ2-2, the complete variable domain is AAGVIQSPRHLIKEKRETATLKCYPIPRHDTVYWYQQGPGQDPQFLISFYEKMQSDKGSIPDRFSAQQFSDYHSELNMSSLELGDSALYFCASSQQGGGAVGELFFGEGSRLTVL.

This chain connects TRBV10-3 to TRBJ2-5, with 10 positions matching TRBD1. CDR1 is ENHRY, CDR2 SYGVKD, per germline. The CDR3 runs 16 residues. J was trimmed by 4 bases and V by 6 bases; bases with no gene match: 11. The CDR3 DNA is TGTGCCATCAGCAACCGGGACAGGGGAGGGAGAGAGACCCAGTACTTC. This translates into CAISNRDRGGRETQYF.

This clone was seen a few times. The V gene is TRBV19, the J gene TRBJ1-1; TRBD1 might be the D (5 bases). V lost 4 bases and J 1 base, leaving 10 bases between the germline ends. CDR1 is LNHDA and CDR2 is SQIVND in the germline V gene (reference sequence). The CDR3 spans 14 residues. CDR3 residues: CASSRTYKNTEAFF. In DNA, the CDR3 is TGTGCCAGTAGTAGGACATATAAGAACACTGAAGCTTTCTTT.

This chain links TRBV7-2 with TRBJ2-7; D possibly corresponds to TRBD1 (5 bases). The CDR3 is 15 residues long. Trimming pared 1 base from V and 0 bases from J, leaving 10 bases between. Germline V lookup: CDR1 SGHTA, CDR2 FQGNSA. CDR3: CASSLGYRSSYEQYF. The CDR3 coding sequence is TGTGCCAGCAGCTTAGGGTACAGGAGCTCCTACGAGCAGTACTTC.